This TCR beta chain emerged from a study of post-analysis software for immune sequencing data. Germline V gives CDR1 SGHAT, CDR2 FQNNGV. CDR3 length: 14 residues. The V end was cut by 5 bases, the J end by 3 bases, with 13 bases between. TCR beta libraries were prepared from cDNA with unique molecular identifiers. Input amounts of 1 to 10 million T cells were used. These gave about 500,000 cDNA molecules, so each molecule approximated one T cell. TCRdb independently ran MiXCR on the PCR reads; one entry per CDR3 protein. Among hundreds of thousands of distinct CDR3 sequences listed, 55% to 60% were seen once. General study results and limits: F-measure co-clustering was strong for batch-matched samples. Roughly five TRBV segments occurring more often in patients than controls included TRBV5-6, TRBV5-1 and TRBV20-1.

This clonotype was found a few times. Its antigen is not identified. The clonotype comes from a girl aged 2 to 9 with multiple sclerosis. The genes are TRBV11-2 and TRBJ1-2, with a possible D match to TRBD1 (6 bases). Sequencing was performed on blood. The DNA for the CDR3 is TGTGCCAGCAGCCTTGACAGGATGGACTATGGCTACACCTTC. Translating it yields CASSLDRMDYGYTF.